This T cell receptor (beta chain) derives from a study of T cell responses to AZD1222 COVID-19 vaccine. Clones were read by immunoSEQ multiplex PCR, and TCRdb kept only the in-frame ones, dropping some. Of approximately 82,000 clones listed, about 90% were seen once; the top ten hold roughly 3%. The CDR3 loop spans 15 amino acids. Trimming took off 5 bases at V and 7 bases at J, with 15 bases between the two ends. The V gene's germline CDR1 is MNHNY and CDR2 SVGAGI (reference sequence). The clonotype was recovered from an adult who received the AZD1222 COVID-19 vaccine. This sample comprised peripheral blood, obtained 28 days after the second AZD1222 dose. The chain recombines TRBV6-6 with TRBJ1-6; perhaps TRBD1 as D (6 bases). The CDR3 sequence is CASSSLGRGNSPLHF. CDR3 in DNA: TGTGCCAGCAGTAGCCTCGGCAGGGGCAATTCACCCCTCCACTTT.